The 15 T cell receptor beta chains given below trace back to one sample, sequenced in a study of T cell changes during pregnancy in multiple sclerosis. Profiled with immunoSEQ multiplex PCR; TCRdb holds only in-frame clones, not every one. The data show about 58,000 clones, around 93% seen once. The sample here was CD8+ T cells from peripheral blood mononuclear cells, taken in the second trimester of pregnancy. These receptors were taken from a female donor with multiple sclerosis, enrolled in a pregnancy study.

This clone was counted once. The J gene is TRBJ2-5, the V gene TRBV28; 7 bases match TRBD2. The trim removed 6 bases at V and 5 bases at J, leaving 15 bases unmatched. Germline V CDR1 and CDR2: MDHEN, SYDVKM. This CDR3 comprises 16 residues. The CDR3 coding sequence is TGTGCCAGCAGACCCCCCCCGCGGAACGGGGGGGAGACCCAGTACTTC. Protein: CASRPPPRNGGETQYF.

The rearrangement joins TRBV5-1 to TRBJ2-3; no clear D. The CDR3 runs to 16 residues. Trimming took 0 bases from V and 6 from J, leaving 17 bases between them. CDR1 is SGHRS, CDR2 YFSETQ, per germline. The CDR3 region has the DNA TGCGCCAGCAGCTTGGCGGTTGGAGCATTCACGGATACGCAGTATTTT. It specifies CASSLAVGAFTDTQYF.

This rearrangement joins TRBV7-9 to TRBJ2-2; TRBD2 agrees at 9 bases. The ends lost 5 bases at V and 7 bases at J; junction bases unmatched: 11. The CDR3 consists of 16 residues. CDR1 and CDR2 (germline): SEHNR, FQNEAQ (reference sequence). CDR3 sequence reads: CASSPAGTSPHGELFF. CDR3 coding DNA: TGTGCCAGCAGCCCGGCCGGGACTAGCCCCCACGGGGAGCTGTTTTTT.

The chain joins TRBV27 to TRBJ2-7, with 9 bases that match TRBD2. CDR3 size: 12 residues. After removal of 5 bases from V and 6 bases from J, the junction contained 2 bases not matched to a gene. Germline CDR1 and CDR2: MNHEY and SMNVEV (reference sequence). CDR3 protein: CASSVLAGEQYF. CDR3 DNA: TGTGCCAGCAGTGTACTAGCGGGCGAGCAGTACTTC.

The chain is built from TRBV27 and TRBJ2-7, with a tentative D call TRBD2 (5 bases). CDR1 is MNHEY and CDR2 is SMNVEV in the germline V gene (reference sequence). The CDR3 spans 14 residues. V was cut by 5 bases and J by 3 bases, with 14 bases left in between. CDR3 residues: CASSPTGIYYEQYF. CDR3 coding DNA: TGTGCCAGCAGTCCGACCGGGATTTACTACGAGCAGTACTTC.

The chain is built from TRBV5-5 and TRBJ2-7; 7 bases match TRBD1. The CDR3 consists of 15 residues. The trim removed 2 bases at V and 3 bases at J, leaving 8 bases unmatched. From germline, CDR1 is SGHKS and CDR2 YYEKEE (reference sequence). Written as DNA, the CDR3 is TGTGCCAGCAGCTTTGAGGGGGCCATCTACTACGAGCAGTACTTC. It encodes CASSFEGAIYYEQYF. The whole variable domain, remainder taken from reference TRBV5-5 and TRBJ2-7, is DAGVTQSPTHLIKTRGQQVTLRCSPISGHKSVSWYQQVLGQGPQFIFQYYEKEERGRGNFPDRFSARQFPNYSSELNVNALLLGDSALYLCASSFEGAIYYEQYFGPGTRLTVT.

The J gene is TRBJ2-4, the V gene TRBV27; weak D call: TRBD1 (5 bases). There are 14 residues in the CDR3. Trimming took off 3 bases at V and 6 bases at J, with 12 bases between the two ends. Germline V gene data show CDR1 as MNHEY and CDR2 as SMNVEV (reference sequence). The CDR3 spells CASSFGRVRNIQYF. CDR3 sequence (DNA): TGTGCCAGCAGTTTCGGCAGGGTCAGAAACATTCAGTACTTC.

The V and J genes are TRBV7-9 and TRBJ2-1; 7 nucleotides agree with TRBD1. Germline V gene lookup returns CDR1 SEHNR and CDR2 FQNEAQ (reference sequence). V trimming: 4 bases; J trimming: 10 bases; junction bases outside the gene matches: 10. This CDR3 contains 14 residues. CDR3 coding DNA: TGTGCCAGCAGCTCGATGCCCCTAGGGGGCGAGCAGTTCTTC. Protein product: CASSSMPLGGEQFF.

The chain links TRBV7-9 to TRBJ1-1; D uncertain. Per the germline V gene, CDR1 is SEHNR and CDR2 is FQNEAQ (reference sequence). V gave up 4 bases and J gave up 0 bases, with 9 bases separating them. The CDR3 has 14 residues. This CDR3 is CASSSRVMNTEAFF. The CDR3 DNA is TGTGCCAGCAGCTCCCGAGTCATGAACACTGAAGCTTTCTTT.

The chain is built from TRBV9 and TRBJ2-1; D unresolved. The V and J ends lost 3 bases and 8 bases respectively, with 12 bases between them. CDR3 size: 13 residues. Germline assignment: CDR1 SGDLS and CDR2 YYNGEE. CDR3 bases: TGTGCCAGCAGCGGCCCTAATCCCGATGAGCAGTTCTTC. It specifies CASSGPNPDEQFF. Supplemented by reference TRBV9 and TRBJ2-1, the full variable domain reads DSGVTQTPKHLITATGQRVTLRCSPRSGDLSVYWYQQSLDQGLQFLIQYYNGEERAKGNILERFSAQQFPDLHSELNLSSLELGDSALYFCASSGPNPDEQFFGPGTRLTVL.

V and J are TRBV6-6 and TRBJ2-2, with D perhaps TRBD2 (6 bases). CDR3 length: 15 residues. The germline V gene encodes CDR1 MNHNY and CDR2 SVGAGI (reference sequence). Trimming shortened V by 5 bases and J by 1 base, and 11 bases separated the two germline ends. The CDR3 sequence: CASSPLGGNTGELFF. DNA for the CDR3: TGTGCCAGCAGTCCCCTGGGGGGGAACACCGGGGAGCTGTTTTTT.

The J gene is TRBJ1-5, the V gene TRBV6-5; 7 positions match TRBD1. The CDR3 length is 13 residues. V lost 6 bases and J lost 5; bases outside the gene matches: 4. Germline V gene sequence: CDR1 MNHEY, CDR2 SVGAGI. The CDR3 loop is CASSDRADQPQHF. The CDR3 region has the DNA TGTGCCAGCAGCGACAGGGCCGATCAGCCCCAGCATTTT.

The V and J genes are TRBV27 and TRBJ2-7; 8 bases align to TRBD2. J was trimmed by 4 bases and V by 8 bases; bases with no gene match: 16. Germline CDR1 is MNHEY and CDR2 is SMNVEV (reference sequence). There are 16 residues in the CDR3. The CDR3 loop reads CASGSSGGANSYEQYF. The CDR3 DNA sequence: TGTGCCAGCGGGAGCTCGGGGGGGGCGAATAGTTACGAGCAGTACTTC.

This rearrangement joins TRBV27 to TRBJ2-5, with 10 nucleotides matching TRBD2. Germline CDR1 is MNHEY and CDR2 is SMNVEV (reference sequence). CDR3 size: 17 residues. V lost 6 bases and J lost 5; bases outside the gene matches: 15. For the CDR3, the DNA is TGTGCCAGCAGCCTAACCGGACTAGCGGTCCTCCGGGAGACCCAGTACTTC. This codes for CASSLTGLAVLRETQYF.

This chain connects TRBV4-2 to TRBJ2-1, with TRBD2 identical over 9 bases. The V gene's germline CDR1 is LGHNA and CDR2 YNFKEQ. The CDR3 is 16 residues long. Trimming cost V 3 bases and J 8 bases; bases outside gene matches: 11. The CDR3 bases are TGTGCCAGCAGCCATGATAGGGCGGGGGGGCCTCATGAGCAGTTCTTC. Translation gives CASSHDRAGGPHEQFF.